The present T cell receptor (beta chain) was sequenced within a study of T cells after yellow fever vaccination. For the study at large: It was SMART-Seq v4 Ultra Low Input that prepared the fractions with low cell numbers.

Concerning this clonotype itself: No antigen is known for it.

Overall study findings and caveats: Post-booster samples contained most primary-vaccination clones (approximately 96% CD4, approximately 88% CD8).

The germline V and J ends were trimmed by 6 bases and 1 base, with 12 bases remaining between them. The CDR3 contains 15 residues. Germline-derived CDR1 and CDR2 are ENHRY and SYGVKD. The authors made TCR cDNA by 5'RACE template switching, adding a universal primer site and UMIs. MiXCR, applied by TCRdb to the 5' RACE reads, yields one record per CDR3 protein. The sample consists of 150,000 to 200,000 distinct CDR3 sequences, roughly a tenth of them appearing once. V gene TRBV10-3 combines with J gene TRBJ2-2; TRBD1 might be the D (5 bases). Sequences were derived from CD8+ T cells sorted from PBMCs, sampled 45 days after the yellow fever booster vaccination. The origin of this receptor is a man aged 18 to 29 who received the YFV17D yellow fever vaccine. CDR3 sequence reads: CAIRRVGVNTGELFF. The CDR3 DNA reads as TGTGCCATCAGGAGAGTAGGGGTGAACACCGGGGAGCTGTTTTTT.